The clone carrying this T cell receptor (beta chain) was counted between two and nine times. Its specificity is not known. These data originate in a study of regulatory T cells in long-lasting Graves disease. The study, taken as a whole, reports: More public clonotypes were shared by persistent patients (about 3,000) than by new patients (approximately 1,000). Persistent disease exhibited a predilection for TRBV28, TRBJ1-2 and TRBJ2-5.

Time point meaning: newly diagnosed GD, antithyroid drugs for less than 3 months. PBMC RNA was the source of the TCR library. CDR3 length: 15 amino acids. Germline-derived CDR1 and CDR2 are SGHTA and FQGNSA. V was cut by 7 bases and J by 5 bases, with 18 bases left in between. To make TCR beta libraries, researchers used iRepertoire HTBI primers and Arm-PCR of CDR3 regions. TCRdb used MiXCR to reprocess the multiplex PCR reads, holding one entry per CDR3 protein. The sample includes roughly 320,000 distinct CDR3 sequences, around 15% seen only once; the top ten take 25% to 30%. This sample was shared with a second study, whose subject was T cells in Graves' hyperthyroidism and ophthalmopathy.

This chain links TRBV7-2 with TRBJ2-1; maybe TRBD2 (6 bases). The source was peripheral blood mononuclear cells (PBMCs), collected at new diagnosis, from a patient treated with antithyroid drugs. The clonotype comes from a man aged 35-49 years with Graves disease. Here the CDR3 reads CASTPDYYSDNEQFF. The CDR3, as DNA: TGTGCCAGCACCCCGGACTATTACTCGGACAATGAGCAGTTCTTC.